The T cell receptor (beta chain) described here comes from a study of response to subunit inactivated influenza vaccine. TCRdb re-derived calls from the RT-PCR reads in MiXCR, one entry per CDR3 protein. The data hold hundreds of thousands of distinct CDR3 sequences, with around 18% observed a single time. V dropped 4 bases and J dropped 2; count of bases not matched to a gene: 8. Germline V gene sequence: CDR1 MNHEY, CDR2 SVGAGI. The CDR3 is 18 residues long. A word on this clonotype: The antigen is undetermined.

Study outcomes and limitations: Only a handful of new T cells, the authors suggested, are recruited with each seasonal influenza vaccination.

V usage is TRBV6-5 and J usage is TRBJ2-6, with 10 bases matching TRBD1. This specimen consisted of PBMCs from blood, obtained roughly 5 days after vaccination. This clonotype was sampled from a man between 50 and 59 years old who received an inactivated influenza vaccine. The CDR3 loop is CASSWRDRGLAGANVLTF. The DNA for the CDR3 is TGTGCCAGCAGTTGGCGGGACAGGGGACTCGCTGGGGCCAACGTCCTGACTTTC.